The following is a T cell receptor beta chain sequence with its context. Its antigen remains undetermined. There are no base qualities to consult, and no much larger clone falls within one base. The junction carries 9 bases between V and J, which are trimmed by 0 bases and 10 bases respectively. The CDR3 runs 12 amino acids, cysteine and phenylalanine included. Just the 36-base CDR3 DNA is kept, in frame starting at base 1. Samples from volunteer blood donors who had recovered from COVID-19 were contributed by a second Seattle source. The collaborating institutions used their own protocols to collect whole blood in K2EDTA tubes. For TCRbeta analysis, collaborators shipped samples in one of three forms: frozen whole blood, isolated PBMCs, or DNA extracted from either of those sample types. The immunoSEQ Assay, a bias-controlled multiplex PCR, was used to amplify TCRbeta CDR3 regions from genomic DNA. On the study's bioinformatics: Nucleated cell counts per sample were estimated from amplification of reference gene primers within the assay. To quantify the absolute abundance of each unique TCRbeta CDR3 rearrangement, sequence reads were collapsed and filtered. For each sample, productive Simpson clonality was calculated by taking the square root of Simpson's diversity index across productive rearrangements. Not all clones reach the TCRdb copy of this immuneACCESS table, which keeps in-frame sequences only. Checked studies attribute under half of the gap to unresolved V genes and leave the rest unexplained. V and J calls and clone size are copied from that table; D and trimming were computed from the DNA. The sample has more than 150,000 clones on record, 80% to 90% of them singletons. Jointly, the top ten make up 0.88% of the sample.

This specimen belongs to a study of blood T cell repertoires in COVID-19 (TCRdb year 2020). At the level of the whole study: Samples covering the acute and convalescent phases of COVID-19 were provided by collaborators in the United States, Italy and Spain. The material from the prospective study consisted of cDNA or gDNA derived from T cells, B-cell-depleted T cells, or PBMCs. Subjects who had been exposed to COVID-19, were actively infected with it, or had recovered from it provided the deeply sampled blood TCRbeta repertoires that made up the dataset. The repertoires were released in a freely available public database meant as a resource for research on the immune response to SARS-CoV-2. The samples were drawn from two sources: the first 160 participants of the ongoing ImmuneRACE study, and over 950 subjects contributed by 6 global collaborators. The sample metadata nearly always contained a de-identified subject ID, COVID-19 status, age in years and sex. Where available, HLA class I and class II types were taken from metadata supplied by the sample provider and were not determined by assay-based typing.

What the authors observed across the whole study: How much clinical and demographic metadata was included differed by source and by participant, and the metadata was provided uncurated.

Sequenced: peripheral blood. Recombination joined TRBV12-3 or TRBV12-4 with TRBJ1-1, with the D gene too uncertain to name. The sequence was collected from a woman aged 18 to 35 who had recovered from COVID-19. Here the CDR3 is given as CASSLAGVRAFF. Here is the DNA: TGTGCCAGCAGTTTAGCGGGCGTAAGAGCTTTCTTT.